The 14 T cell receptor beta chains reported below all come from one sample, sequenced in a study of blood T cells in healthy people across ages. Together with a sample-barcoded 5' primer, a J-beta primer mix was included in a second PCR lasting about 6 to 11 cycles. TCRdb ran MiXCR on the 5' RACE reads and lists one entry per CDR3 protein. The data contain about 1,500,000 distinct CDR3 sequences, 40% to 50% of them singletons. Sequenced: blood. These TCRs come from a woman aged 18-30 years in good health.

In DNA form, the CDR3 reads TGCGCCAGCAGCCAAGGAAGGAATGTAGTACAGAAGGATCGCAATCAGCCCCAGCATTTT. Encoded protein: CASSQGRNVVQKDRNQPQHF. The V gene is TRBV4-1, the J gene TRBJ1-5; D remains ambiguous. The CDR3 runs 20 residues. V shed 1 base and J shed 2 bases, with 24 bases lying between them. Germline V lookup: CDR1 MGHRA, CDR2 YSYEKL.

This rearrangement joins TRBV20-1 to TRBJ1-1; the D gene is possibly TRBD1 (5 bases). Trimming left V 1 base short and J 0 bases short, with 9 bases between. This CDR3 region has 14 residues. Looked up from germline, CDR1 is DFQATT and CDR2 is SNEGSKA (reference sequence). CDR3 amino acids: CSARAPTVNTEAFF. The CDR3 DNA reads TGCAGTGCTAGAGCCCCGACAGTGAACACTGAAGCTTTCTTT.

The chain employs TRBV7-2 and TRBJ2-7; D is ambiguous. With 5 bases removed from V and 1 base from J, the gap between germline ends came to 12 bases. The CDR3 consists of 14 residues. Germline V CDR1 and CDR2: SGHTA, FQGNSA. The CDR3 loop reads CASSPEFKSYEQYF. CDR3 DNA: TGTGCCAGCAGCCCCGAATTTAAATCCTACGAGCAGTACTTC.

In regard to this clonotype: The junction and the germline gene differ at one end; a read error may be behind it. CDR3 sequence: CASSWGGSYTDAQYF. In nucleotides, the CDR3 is TGTGCCAGCAGCTGGGGGGGTAGTTACACAGATGCGCAGTATTTT. The chain combines TRBV7-2 with TRBJ2-3, with 7 bases matching TRBD2. CDR1 is SGHTA and CDR2 is FQGNSA in the germline V gene. This CDR3 is built from 15 residues.

CDR3 loop: CAGTTGTGGSEQYF. The CDR3 nucleotides read TGTGCCGGTACCACCGGGACAGGGGGCAGCGAGCAGTACTTC. This chain connects TRBV9 to TRBJ2-5; 12 bases align to TRBD1. The assigned J gene may be wrong: the sequence end matches TRBJ2-7 better. This CDR3 has 14 residues. CDR1 is SGDLS, CDR2 YYNGEE, per germline.

This chain uses TRBV15 with TRBJ2-3; D unclear. V was pared by 0 bases and J by 6 bases, with 7 bases between. The CDR3 consists of 13 residues. Germline V lookup: CDR1 LNHNV, CDR2 YYDKDF (reference sequence). CDR3 DNA: TGTGCCACCAGCAGAGATGCGGTGGATACGCAGTATTTT. It yields the protein CATSRDAVDTQYF.

This clonotype has at least ten counts. The chain carries TRBV9 and TRBJ1-2; TRBD1 aligns across 7 bases. J gave up 3 bases and V 3 bases, and 2 bases lay outside the gene matches. Germline V gene lookup returns CDR1 SGDLS and CDR2 YYNGEE. The CDR3 covers 13 residues. The CDR3 DNA follows: TGTGCCAGCAGCGCCGGACAGGACTATGGCTACACCTTC. This encodes CASSAGQDYGYTF.

This clonotype was counted only a few times. V gene TRBV4-1 combines with J gene TRBJ2-7, with D possibly matching TRBD1 (6 bases). The germline V gene has CDR1 MGHRA and CDR2 YSYEKL. The V end was cut by 7 bases, the J end by 2 bases, with 15 bases between. This CDR3 is 14 amino acids long. CDR3 sequence reads: CASTVRDTTYEQYF. The CDR3 DNA reads as TGCGCCAGCACCGTACGGGACACTACCTACGAGCAGTACTTC.

This clonotype was counted a single time. The chain has TRBV11-1 and TRBJ2-1; 9 bases are shared with TRBD1. This CDR3 has 16 amino acids. The germline gives CDR1 SGHAT, CDR2 FQDESV (reference sequence). Losses at the gene ends were 5 bases for V and 15 bases for J; bases not matched to a gene: 20. CDR3 residues: CASSLWDRDLSSGAFF. The CDR3 DNA reads as TGTGCCAGCAGCCTATGGGACAGGGACCTCTCATCGGGCGCGTTCTTC. Full variable domain (remainder filled in from reference TRBV11-1 and TRBJ2-1): EAEVAQSPRYKITEKSQAVAFWCDPISGHATLYWYRQILGQGPELLVQFQDESVVDDSQLPKDRFSAERLKGVDSTLKIQPAELGDSAMYLCASSLWDRDLSSGAFFGPGTRLTVL.

The chain couples TRBV5-1 to TRBJ2-5, with TRBD1 matching over 9 bases. The length of the CDR3 is 16 residues. V gave up 1 base and J gave up 5 bases; unmatched junction bases: 9. Germline loops: CDR1 SGHRS, CDR2 YFSETQ. Written as DNA, the CDR3 is TGCGCCAGCAGCTTGACCCCGGGACAGGGAGTGGAGACCCAGTACTTC. Encoded protein: CASSLTPGQGVETQYF.

This sequence joins TRBV20-1 and TRBJ2-1, with 11 bases fitting TRBD2. TRBJ2-7 matches the DNA end more closely, so the J call is doubtful. Germline V gene lookup returns CDR1 DFQATT and CDR2 SNEGSKA (reference sequence). The CDR3 contains 17 residues. The CDR3 sequence: CSATGTSGGSSYNEQYF. Written as DNA, the CDR3 is TGCAGTGCTACAGGGACTAGCGGAGGGAGCTCCTACAATGAGCAGTACTTC.

CDR3 coding DNA: TGCGCCAGCAGCTTGTGGCAGAACTACGAGCAGTACTTC. This codes for CASSLWQNYEQYF. The genes are TRBV5-1 and TRBJ2-7, with unresolved D. The V gene lost 1 base and the J gene lost 3 bases, with 8 bases spanning the gap. The CDR3 runs 13 residues. The germline V gene has CDR1 SGHRS and CDR2 YFSETQ.

The rearrangement links TRBV12-3 or TRBV12-4 to TRBJ2-5; TRBD1 matches 12 bases. The trim removed 2 bases at V and 11 bases at J, leaving 12 bases unmatched. This CDR3 has 16 amino acids. CDR3 loop: CASSLNRGQGASGQYF. The DNA for the CDR3 is TGTGCCAGCAGTTTAAACCGGGGACAGGGGGCCAGTGGGCAGTACTTC.

This clonotype was found once. The rearrangement links TRBV6-5 to TRBJ2-3; TRBD1 matches 7 bases. Germline CDR1 and CDR2: MNHEY and SVGAGI. J lost 1 base, V lost 4 bases, and 11 bases had no gene match. This CDR3 has 17 residues. CDR3 sequence: CASSSRSDRPGTDTQYF. The CDR3 nucleotides read TGTGCCAGCAGTTCGCGATCGGACAGGCCGGGCACAGATACGCAGTATTTT.